The source of this T cell receptor beta chain is a study of T cell responses to AZD1222 COVID-19 vaccine. General study results and limits: Reportedly, nearly half of unique spike TCRs recognized epitopes outside B.1.351/B.1.1.7 mutations.

The protocol was immunoSEQ multiplex PCR, while the TCRdb copy is restricted to in-frame clones and leaves out a portion. This sample has over 60,000 clones; 88% occur once, and the top ten carry roughly 4.9%. Comments on this clone: No antigen is known for it.

The source was peripheral blood, collected 28 days after the second dose of the MenACWY control vaccine. This TCR was sampled from an adult who received the MenACWY meningococcal vaccine as a control.

CDR3 coding DNA: TGCAGTGCTAGTCGGGCAACTAATGAAAAACTGTTTTTT. Its translation: CSASRATNEKLFF. This chain links TRBV20-1 with TRBJ1-4; D gene unclear. This CDR3 has 13 residues. V lost 3 bases, J lost 0 bases, and 5 bases lay in between. Germline V gene sequence: CDR1 DFQATT, CDR2 SNEGSKA (reference sequence).